The clone carrying this TCR beta chain was observed at least ten times. Its target is unknown. The researchers produced TCR beta cDNA from 500 ng total RNA with a constant-region primer. Library construction for TCR beta comprised three nested multiplex PCR rounds performed with slightly modified ARM-PCR. Forward primers for TRBV1-TRBV30 and a C-beta reverse primer served the first two PCR rounds, at around 9 cycles each. TCRdb re-derived calls from the multiplex PCR reads in MiXCR, one entry per CDR3 protein. Of some 120,000 distinct CDR3 sequences in the sample, 64% were seen once. The sample originates from a study of tumor-infiltrating lymphocytes in primary liver carcinoma. Study information: Patients, male and female, were 30 to 69 years old. Findings of the study overall: It was tumor-adjacent and tumor-blood pairs that overlapped less than tumor region pairs did.

Taking 20-30 mg of unsorted bulk tissue, the authors co-extracted RNA and DNA. HBV chronically infected the treatment-naive patients. The V segment lost 4 bases and the J segment 4 bases; nucleotides outside the gene matches: 18. The germline gives CDR1 SGHKS, CDR2 YYEKEE (reference sequence). This CDR3 has 19 residues. This sequence joins TRBV5-5 and TRBJ2-1, with 9 bases fitting TRBD2. What was sequenced was liver tumor tissue from sampling region 3. Subset in this sample: tumor region T3, left-lateral pole. The TCR originated in a woman aged 60 to 75 with primary liver carcinoma and hepatitis B virus infection. CDR3 sequence: CASSPFLRPGTSSYNEQFF. The CDR3 nucleotides are TGTGCCAGCAGCCCATTTCTGCGACCCGGGACTAGCTCGTACAATGAGCAGTTCTTC.